Below, one T cell receptor (beta chain) is given with its context. The antigen is not known. The sample originates from a study of blood T cells in healthy people across ages. Study at large: Template switching caught about one barcoded beta molecule for each two T cells. General study points: As age increased, TCR beta diversity per million T cells fell in a roughly linear fashion. Diversity of TCR beta correlated strongly with naive T cell percentage.

A second PCR, run for roughly 7 to 11 cycles, used a sample-barcoded 5' primer plus a J-beta primer mix. MiXCR was run by TCRdb on the 5' RACE reads, yielding one entry per CDR3 protein. Here the sample spans about 1.4 million distinct CDR3 sequences, approximately 60% being singletons. Germline V gene sequence: CDR1 LNHDA, CDR2 SQIVND (reference sequence). The CDR3 contains 13 residues. V shed 10 bases, J shed 2 bases, and the junction held 3 bases outside the gene matches. V gene TRBV19 combines with J gene TRBJ2-3; 10 nucleotides agree with TRBD1. What was sequenced was blood. The TCR originated in a man younger than 35 in good health. CDR3 sequence (DNA): TGTGCCAATGACAGGGGGCTCACAGATACGCAGTATTTT. This codes for CANDRGLTDTQYF.